Sequencing of this TCR beta chain was carried out in a study of STAT3 mutations in large granular lymphocyte leukemia. At the level of the study: Among longitudinally sequenced T-LGLL patients, roughly half had canonical activating STAT3 mutations detected.

The study, taken as a whole, reports: Every T-cell large granular lymphocyte leukemia patient had at least one immunodominant TCR beta clonotype. In about 30% of the 18 patients, new TCR clonotypes emerged after therapy. Clonal expansion was inferred from other time points because no sample existed at each clone's first appearance.

Worth noting for this clone: Its antigen is still unknown.

TCRbeta libraries averaged around 37,000 productive templates per sample. Assay used: immunoSEQ multiplex PCR; TCRdb lists only in-frame clones, some missing. The data hold approximately 8,000 clones, with around nine tenths observed a single time. The V gene lost 0 bases and the J gene lost 8 bases, with 13 bases spanning the gap. This CDR3 region has 14 residues. Germline loops: CDR1 MGHRA, CDR2 YSYEKL. This sequence was found in a man older than 75 with T-cell large granular lymphocyte leukemia. Some clones in this sample may be carry-over from other donors' samples. This sequence joins TRBV4-1 and TRBJ1-2; weak D call: TRBD1 (5 bases). The sample was peripheral blood mononuclear cells. CDR3 in amino acids: CASSQEPGTRGYTF. CDR3 DNA: TGCGCCAGCAGCCAAGAGCCGGGGACGAGGGGCTACACCTTC.